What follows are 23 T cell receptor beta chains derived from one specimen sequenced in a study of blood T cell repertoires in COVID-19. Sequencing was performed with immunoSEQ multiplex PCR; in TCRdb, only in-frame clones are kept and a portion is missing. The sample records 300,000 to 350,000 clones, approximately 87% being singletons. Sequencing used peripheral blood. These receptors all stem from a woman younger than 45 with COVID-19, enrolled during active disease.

CDR3 in amino acids: CASRTGQAQNIQYF. The CDR3 DNA is TGTGCCAGCAGAACCGGACAGGCACAAAACATTCAGTACTTC. The J gene is TRBJ2-4, the V gene TRBV6-6; 7 nucleotides match TRBD1. Germline values: CDR1 MNHNY, CDR2 SVGAGI (reference sequence). The CDR3 extends over 14 amino acids. Trimming took 6 bases from V and 5 from J; bases not matched to a gene: 7.

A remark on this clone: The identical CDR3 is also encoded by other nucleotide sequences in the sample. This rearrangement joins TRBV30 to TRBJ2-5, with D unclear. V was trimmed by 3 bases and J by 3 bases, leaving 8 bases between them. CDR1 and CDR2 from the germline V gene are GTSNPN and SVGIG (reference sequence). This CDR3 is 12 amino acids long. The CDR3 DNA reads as TGTGCCTGGAGCGTTATTGAAGAGACCCAGTACTTC. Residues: CAWSVIEETQYF.

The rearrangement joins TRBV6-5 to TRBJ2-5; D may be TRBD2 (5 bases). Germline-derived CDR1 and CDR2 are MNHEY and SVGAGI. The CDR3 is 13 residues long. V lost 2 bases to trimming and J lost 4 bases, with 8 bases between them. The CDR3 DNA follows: TGTGCCAGCAGTTACGACTATGGAGAGACCCAGTACTTC. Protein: CASSYDYGETQYF.

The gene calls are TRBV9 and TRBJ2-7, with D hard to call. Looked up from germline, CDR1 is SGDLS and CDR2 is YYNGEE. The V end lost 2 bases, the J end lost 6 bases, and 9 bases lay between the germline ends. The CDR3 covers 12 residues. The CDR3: CASSVGGGEQYF. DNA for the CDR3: TGTGCCAGCAGCGTTGGTGGCGGCGAGCAGTACTTC.

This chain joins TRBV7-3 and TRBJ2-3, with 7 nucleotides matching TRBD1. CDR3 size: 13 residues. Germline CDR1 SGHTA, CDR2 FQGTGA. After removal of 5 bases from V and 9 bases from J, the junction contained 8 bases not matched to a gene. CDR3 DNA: TGTGCCAGCAGCCAAGTATTACAGGGGACGCAGTATTTT. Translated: CASSQVLQGTQYF.

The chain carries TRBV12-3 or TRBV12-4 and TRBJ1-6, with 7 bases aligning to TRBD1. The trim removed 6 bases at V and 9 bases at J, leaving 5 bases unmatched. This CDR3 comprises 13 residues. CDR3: CASRPQGTSPLHF. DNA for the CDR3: TGTGCCAGCAGACCACAGGGGACTTCACCCCTCCACTTT.

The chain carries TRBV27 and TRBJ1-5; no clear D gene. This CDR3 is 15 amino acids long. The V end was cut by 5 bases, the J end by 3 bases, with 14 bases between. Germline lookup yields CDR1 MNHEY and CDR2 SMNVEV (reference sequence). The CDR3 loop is CASSPFRDTNQPQHF. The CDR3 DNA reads TGTGCCAGCAGTCCCTTCCGCGACACCAATCAGCCCCAGCATTTT.

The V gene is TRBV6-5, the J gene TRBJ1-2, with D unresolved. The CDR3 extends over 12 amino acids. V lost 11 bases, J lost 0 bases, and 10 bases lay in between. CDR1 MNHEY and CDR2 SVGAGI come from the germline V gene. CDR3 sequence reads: CAFHTPNYGYTF. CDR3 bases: TGTGCCTTCCACACACCTAACTATGGCTACACCTTC.

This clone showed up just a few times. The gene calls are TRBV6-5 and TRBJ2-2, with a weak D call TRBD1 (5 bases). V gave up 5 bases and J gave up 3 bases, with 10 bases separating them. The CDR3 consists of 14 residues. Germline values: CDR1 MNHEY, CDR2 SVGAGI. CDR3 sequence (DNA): TGTGCCAGCAGTAGGACAACGGACACCGGGGAGCTGTTTTTT. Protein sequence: CASSRTTDTGELFF.

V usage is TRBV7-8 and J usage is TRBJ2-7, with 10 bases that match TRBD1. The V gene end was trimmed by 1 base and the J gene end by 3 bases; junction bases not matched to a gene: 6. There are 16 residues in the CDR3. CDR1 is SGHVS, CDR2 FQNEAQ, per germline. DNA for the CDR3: TGTGCCAGCAGCTTAGTGGAGGACAGGGGGTTCTACGAGCAGTACTTC. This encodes CASSLVEDRGFYEQYF.

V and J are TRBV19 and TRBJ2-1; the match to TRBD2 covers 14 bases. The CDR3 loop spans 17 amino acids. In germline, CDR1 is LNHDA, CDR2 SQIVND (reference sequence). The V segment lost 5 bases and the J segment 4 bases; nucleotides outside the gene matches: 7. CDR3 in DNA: TGTGCCAGTAGTCCGGGACTAGCGGGAGTTGTATACAATGAGCAGTTCTTC. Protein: CASSPGLAGVVYNEQFF.

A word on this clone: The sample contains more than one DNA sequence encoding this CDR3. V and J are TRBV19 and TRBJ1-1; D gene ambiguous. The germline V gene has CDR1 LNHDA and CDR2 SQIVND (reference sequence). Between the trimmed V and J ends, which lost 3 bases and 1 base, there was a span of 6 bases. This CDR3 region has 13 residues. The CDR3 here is CASSIQANTEAFF. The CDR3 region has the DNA TGTGCCAGTAGTATTCAGGCGAACACTGAAGCTTTCTTT.

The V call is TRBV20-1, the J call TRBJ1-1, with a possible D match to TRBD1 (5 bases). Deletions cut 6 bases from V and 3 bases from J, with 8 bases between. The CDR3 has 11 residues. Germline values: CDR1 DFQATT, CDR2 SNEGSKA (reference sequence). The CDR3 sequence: CSAAGDTEAFF. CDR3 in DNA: TGCAGTGCAGCGGGGGACACTGAAGCTTTCTTT.

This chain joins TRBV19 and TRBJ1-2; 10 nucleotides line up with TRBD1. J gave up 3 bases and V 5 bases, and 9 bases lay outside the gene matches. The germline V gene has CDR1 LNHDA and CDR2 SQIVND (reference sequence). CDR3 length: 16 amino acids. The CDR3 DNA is TGTGCCAGTAGTCTCGGGACAGGGGAGGTCGACTATGGCTACACCTTC. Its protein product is CASSLGTGEVDYGYTF.

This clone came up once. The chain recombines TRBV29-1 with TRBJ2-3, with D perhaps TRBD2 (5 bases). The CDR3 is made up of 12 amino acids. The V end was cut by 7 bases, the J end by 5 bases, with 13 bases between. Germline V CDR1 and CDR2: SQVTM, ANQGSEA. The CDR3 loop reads CSATPRGDTQYF. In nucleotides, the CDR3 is TGCAGCGCCACCCCCCGGGGAGATACGCAGTATTTT.

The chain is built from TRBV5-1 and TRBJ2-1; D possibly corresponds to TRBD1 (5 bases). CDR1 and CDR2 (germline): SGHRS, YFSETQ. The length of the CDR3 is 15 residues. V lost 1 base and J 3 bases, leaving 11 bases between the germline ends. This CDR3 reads CASSLSAGIYNEQFF. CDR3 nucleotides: TGCGCCAGCAGCTTGAGTGCAGGGATCTACAATGAGCAGTTCTTC.

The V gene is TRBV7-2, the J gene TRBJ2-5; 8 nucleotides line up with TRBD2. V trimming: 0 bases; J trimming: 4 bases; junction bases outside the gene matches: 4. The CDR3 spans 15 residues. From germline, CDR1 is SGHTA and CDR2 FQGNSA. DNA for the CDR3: TGTGCCAGCAGCTTAGCCCTAGGACTAGCAGAGACCCAGTACTTC. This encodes CASSLALGLAETQYF.

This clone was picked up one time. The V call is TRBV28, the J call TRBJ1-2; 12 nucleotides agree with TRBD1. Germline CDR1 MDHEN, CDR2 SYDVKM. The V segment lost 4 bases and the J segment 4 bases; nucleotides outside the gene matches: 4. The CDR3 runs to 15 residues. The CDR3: CASSWGQGAGYGYTF. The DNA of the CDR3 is TGTGCCAGCAGTTGGGGACAGGGGGCAGGCTATGGCTACACCTTC.

This CDR3 is CASSIEYGTGGSQYF. In nucleotides, the CDR3 is TGTGCCAGTAGTATAGAGTATGGGACAGGGGGCTCGCAGTACTTC. The V and J genes are TRBV19 and TRBJ2-7; 12 bases align to TRBD1. V was pared by 0 bases and J by 9 bases, with 6 bases of the junction left unmatched. The germline gives CDR1 LNHDA, CDR2 SQIVND (reference sequence). This CDR3 spans 15 amino acids. The variable domain in full, with the rest retrieved from reference TRBV19 and TRBJ2-7, is DGGITQSPKYLFRKEGQNVTLSCEQNLNHDAMYWYRQDPGQGLRLIYYSQIVNDFQKGDIAEGYSVSREKKESFPLTVTSAQKNPTAFYLCASSIEYGTGGSQYFGPGTRLTVT.

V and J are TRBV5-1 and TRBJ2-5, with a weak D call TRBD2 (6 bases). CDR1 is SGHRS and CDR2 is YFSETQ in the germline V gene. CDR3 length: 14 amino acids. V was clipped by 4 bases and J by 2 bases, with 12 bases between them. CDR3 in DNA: TGCGCCAGCAGCCTATTAGCGGATCAAGAGACCCAGTACTTC. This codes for CASSLLADQETQYF. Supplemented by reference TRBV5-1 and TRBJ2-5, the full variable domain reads KAGVTQTPRYLIKTRGQQVTLSCSPISGHRSVSWYQQTPGQGLQFLFEYFSETQRNKGNFPGRFSGRQFSNSRSEMNVSTLELGDSALYLCASSLLADQETQYFGPGTRLLVL.

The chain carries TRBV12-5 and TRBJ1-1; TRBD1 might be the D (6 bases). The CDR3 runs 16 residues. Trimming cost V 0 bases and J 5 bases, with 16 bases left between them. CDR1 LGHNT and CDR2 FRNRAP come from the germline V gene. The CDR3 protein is CASGLVLGGLGTEAFF. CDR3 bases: TGTGCTAGTGGTTTGGTACTCGGGGGGCTGGGTACTGAAGCTTTCTTT.

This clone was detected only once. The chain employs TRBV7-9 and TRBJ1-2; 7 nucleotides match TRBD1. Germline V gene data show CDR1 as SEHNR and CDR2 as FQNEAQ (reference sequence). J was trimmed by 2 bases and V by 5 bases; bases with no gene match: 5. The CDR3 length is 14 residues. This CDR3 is CASSRGQLNYGYTF. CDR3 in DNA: TGTGCCAGCAGCAGGGGACAGTTGAACTATGGCTACACCTTC. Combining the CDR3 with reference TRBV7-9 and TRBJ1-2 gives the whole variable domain DTGVSQNPRHKITKRGQNVTFRCDPISEHNRLYWYRQTLGQGPEFLTYFQNEAQLEKSRLLSDRFSAERPKGSFSTLEIQRTEQGDSAMYLCASSRGQLNYGYTFGSGTRLTVV.

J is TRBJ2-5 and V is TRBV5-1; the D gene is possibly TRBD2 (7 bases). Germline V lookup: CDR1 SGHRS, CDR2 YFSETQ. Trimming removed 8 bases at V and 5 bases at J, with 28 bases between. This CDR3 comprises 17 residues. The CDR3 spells CASLPGGLPQGRETQYF. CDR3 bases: TGCGCCAGTCTTCCGGGGGGCCTTCCCCAGGGCCGTGAGACCCAGTACTTC.